The 2 T cell receptor beta chains reported below all come from one sample, sequenced in a study of T cell responses to AZD1222 COVID-19 vaccine. Assay used: immunoSEQ multiplex PCR; TCRdb lists only in-frame clones, some missing. Of 100,000 or so clones listed, approximately 90% are singletons. Sequencing used peripheral blood, obtained on day 0 of AZD1222 vaccination. All receptors come from an adult in good health.

This chain connects TRBV9 to TRBJ2-3, with D unresolved. Per the germline V gene, CDR1 is SGDLS and CDR2 is YYNGEE. V dropped 3 bases and J dropped 1 base, with 6 bases sitting between them. This CDR3 has 13 residues. Written as DNA, the CDR3 is TGTGCCAGCAGCGCTCTGGGCACAGATACGCAGTATTTT. The encoded protein is CASSALGTDTQYF.

The chain employs TRBV27 and TRBJ1-2; weak D call: TRBD1 (6 bases). CDR1 MNHEY and CDR2 SMNVEV come from the germline V gene (reference sequence). The length of the CDR3 is 13 residues. Trimming took off 8 bases at V and 10 bases at J, with 20 bases between the two ends. CDR3 sequence: CASGKRDILDYTF. CDR3 coding DNA: TGTGCCAGCGGAAAACGGGACATCCTCGACTACACCTTC.